Listed below are T cell receptor beta chains from one sample, sequenced in a study of blood T cell repertoires in COVID-19. Sequenced by immunoSEQ multiplex PCR; TCRdb stores in-frame clones only, minus some. Of a few hundred thousand clones in the sample, approximately 91% were seen once. The sequenced material came from PBMCs or T cells enriched from blood (not recorded which). All receptors derive from a woman aged 40 to 50 who had been exposed to COVID-19. Both conserved end residues are part of each CDR3. A D gene is named only where the DNA matches it firmly. Clone size is shown for a subset of rows, as once, few, many or a class of expanded clone.

CDR3 DNA	CDR3 protein	D gene	clone size	V gene	J gene
TGTGCCAGTAGTATTACCGGGACAGGGGTCTACGAGCAGTACTTC	CASSITGTGVYEQYF	TRBD1	few	TRBV19	TRBJ2-7
TGTGCCAGCAGCTTAGGGTCTCGGGGAAACACCATATATTTT	CASSLGSRGNTIYF	NA	once	TRBV11-3	TRBJ1-3
TGTGCCAGCAGCTATACAGGTGCGGAAGCTTTCTTT	CASSYTGAEAFF	NA	NA	TRBV11-3	TRBJ1-1
TGTGCCAGCAGCACGGGGGGCCTAGGCCGTTGGGGCTACACCTTC	CASSTGGLGRWGYTF	NA	NA	TRBV19	TRBJ1-2
TGTGCCAGCTCACCACTAGATATCCGCTCTGGAAACACCATATATTTT	CASSPLDIRSGNTIYF	NA	NA	TRBV18	TRBJ1-3
TGTGCCTGGAGTCCTAAGGGACAAACGAACACCGGGGAGCTGTTTTTT	CAWSPKGQTNTGELFF	NA	NA	TRBV30	TRBJ2-2
TGCAGTGCCACAGGGGCCTATGGCTACACCTTC	CSATGAYGYTF	TRBD1	NA	TRBV20-1	TRBJ1-2
TGCGCCAGCAGCTTGGGGCTAGCGGGAACGGGCGAGCAGTACTTC	CASSLGLAGTGEQYF	TRBD2	NA	TRBV5-1	TRBJ2-7
TGTGCCAGCAGCGGGACTTCCTACGAGCAGTACTTC	CASSGTSYEQYF	NA	NA	TRBV7-9	TRBJ2-7
TGTGCCAGCAGCTGGTCGCGGGGGCAGCCCCAGCATTTT	CASSWSRGQPQHF	NA	NA	TRBV14	TRBJ1-5
TGTGCCAGCAGCGAGCAGACAGGGTTGATAACTGAAGCTTTCTTT	CASSEQTGLITEAFF	TRBD1	NA	TRBV5-4	TRBJ1-1
TGCGCCAGCACCTGGGACAGGGGGCGCCCCGGGGAGCTGTTTTTT	CASTWDRGRPGELFF	TRBD1	NA	TRBV5-1	TRBJ2-2
TGTGCCAGCTCACCCCCCGGGACAGGGGCCACTGAAGCTTTCTTT	CASSPPGTGATEAFF	TRBD1	NA	TRBV18	TRBJ1-1
TGTGCCAGCAGTTACCGTCATACCAGGACTAATGAAAAACTGTTTTTT	CASSYRHTRTNEKLFF	NA	NA	TRBV6-5	TRBJ1-4
TGTGCCAGCAGCTTAGTACTACCTACAGGGTTCGGGGAGCTGTTTTTT	CASSLVLPTGFGELFF	NA	NA	TRBV7-6	TRBJ2-2
TGTGCCACCACTGACAGGGCTGGCTACACCTTC	CATTDRAGYTF	TRBD1	NA	TRBV19	TRBJ1-2
TGTGCCAGCAGCTTGGGGGACAGCTATGGCTACACCTTC	CASSLGDSYGYTF	TRBD1	NA	TRBV5-4	TRBJ1-2
TGTGCCAGCAGCCGACGGGACTGGCGAGTGGGCTACACCTTC	CASSRRDWRVGYTF	NA	NA	TRBV14	TRBJ1-2
TGTGCCAGCAGCACTAGGGTGGGAACTAACTATGGCTACACCTTC	CASSTRVGTNYGYTF	NA	NA	TRBV7-2	TRBJ1-2